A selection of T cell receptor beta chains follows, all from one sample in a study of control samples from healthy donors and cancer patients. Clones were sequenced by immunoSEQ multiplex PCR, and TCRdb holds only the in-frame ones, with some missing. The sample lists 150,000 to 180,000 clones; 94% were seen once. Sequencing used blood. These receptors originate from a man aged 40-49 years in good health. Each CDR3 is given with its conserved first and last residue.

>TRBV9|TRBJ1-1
CASSVGVMNTEAFF
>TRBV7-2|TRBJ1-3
CASSKRTASGNTIYF
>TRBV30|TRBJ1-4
CAWSAGSTNEKLFF
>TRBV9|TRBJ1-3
CASSVGQDYSGNTIYF
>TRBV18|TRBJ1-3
CASSPGLSGNTIYF
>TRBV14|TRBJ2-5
CASSQILAGDQETQYF
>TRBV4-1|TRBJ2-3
CASSQDRSLGGADTQYF
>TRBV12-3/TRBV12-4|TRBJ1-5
CASRTAYQPQHF
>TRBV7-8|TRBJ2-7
CASSLKGQGHYEQYF
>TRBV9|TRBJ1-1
CASSVEGQGADTEAFF
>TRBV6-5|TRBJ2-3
CASKLPGTGTDTQYF
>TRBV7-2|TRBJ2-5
CASSLGTGGGHAPTQYF
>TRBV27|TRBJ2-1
CASSSGGLFVNEQFF
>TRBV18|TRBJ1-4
CASSPTGQGSSTNEKLFF
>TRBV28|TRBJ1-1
CASRVAENSHTEAFF
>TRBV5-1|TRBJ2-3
CASKRTDTQYF